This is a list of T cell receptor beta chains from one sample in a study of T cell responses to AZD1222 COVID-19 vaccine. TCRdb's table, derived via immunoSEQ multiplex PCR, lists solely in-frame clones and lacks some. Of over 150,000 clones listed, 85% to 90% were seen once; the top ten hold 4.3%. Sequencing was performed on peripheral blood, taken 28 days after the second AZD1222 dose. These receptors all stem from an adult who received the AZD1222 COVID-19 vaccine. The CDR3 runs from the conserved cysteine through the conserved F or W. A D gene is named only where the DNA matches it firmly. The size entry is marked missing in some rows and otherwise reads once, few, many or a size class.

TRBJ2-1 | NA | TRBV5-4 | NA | CASSLDGYNEQFF | TGTGCCAGCAGCTTGGATGGGTACAATGAGCAGTTCTTC
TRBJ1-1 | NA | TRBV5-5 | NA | CASSLVSGYTEAFF | TGTGCCAGCAGCTTGGTTTCGGGGTACACTGAAGCTTTCTTT
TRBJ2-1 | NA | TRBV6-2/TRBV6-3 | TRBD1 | CASSMGQGANGEQFF | TGTGCCAGCAGTATGGGACAGGGGGCGAACGGGGAGCAGTTCTTC
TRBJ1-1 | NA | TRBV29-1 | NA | CSVSGGWGMNTEAFF | TGCAGCGTTTCCGGGGGTTGGGGCATGAACACTGAAGCTTTCTTT
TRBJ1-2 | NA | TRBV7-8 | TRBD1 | CASSLTGDGYGYTF | TGTGCCAGCAGCTTAACAGGGGATGGCTATGGCTACACCTTC
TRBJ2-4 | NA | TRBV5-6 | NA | CASSLVATKNIQYF | TGTGCCAGCAGCTTGGTGGCTACCAAAAACATTCAGTACTTC
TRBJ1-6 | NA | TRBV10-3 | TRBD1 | CAIRDDRGSYNSPLHF | TGTGCCATCAGAGACGACAGGGGATCCTATAATTCACCCCTCCACTTT
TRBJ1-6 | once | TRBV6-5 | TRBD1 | CASSRQGNSPLHF | TGTGCCAGCAGTCGACAGGGCAATTCACCCCTCCACTTT
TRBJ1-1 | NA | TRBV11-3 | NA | CASSLGENTEAFF | TGTGCCAGCAGCCTGGGCGAGAACACTGAAGCTTTCTTT
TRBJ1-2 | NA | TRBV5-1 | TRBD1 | CASSHSDRAGGYTF | TGCGCCAGCAGCCATAGCGACAGGGCGGGTGGCTACACCTTC
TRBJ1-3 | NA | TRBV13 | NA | CASSAISSGNTIYF | TGTGCCAGCAGCGCAATAAGCTCTGGAAACACCATATATTTT
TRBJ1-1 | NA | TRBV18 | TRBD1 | CASSPPQGRGRRTEAFF | TGTGCCAGCTCACCCCCCCAGGGCAGGGGGCGACGCACTGAAGCTTTCTTT
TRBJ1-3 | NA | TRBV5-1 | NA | CASSATFVGPGPGNTIYF | TGCGCCAGCAGCGCAACCTTTGTAGGACCCGGGCCTGGAAACACCATATATTTT
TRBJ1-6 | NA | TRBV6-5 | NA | CASSSGYNLPLHF | TGTGCCAGCAGTTCAGGATACAATTTACCCCTCCACTTT